This is a list of T cell receptor beta chains from one sample in a study of response to subunit inactivated influenza vaccine. TCRdb redid the calling of the RT-PCR reads with MiXCR, one entry per CDR3 protein. This table holds about 700,000 distinct CDR3 sequences, approximately 15% found once. The source material was PBMCs from blood, sampled roughly 15 days before vaccination. These receptors all come from a man aged 50 to 60 who received an inactivated influenza vaccine. CDR3s include the opening cysteine and the closing phenylalanine or tryptophan. A D gene is named only where the DNA matches it firmly. Rows may omit the clone size; those that give it use once, few, many or a size class.

j_call: TRBJ2-5; v_call: TRBV7-8; d_call: -; clone_size: -; cdr3_aa: CASSARTQETQYF; cdr3_nt: TGTGCCAGCAGCGCCCGGACACAAGAGACCCAGTACTTC
j_call: TRBJ2-5; v_call: TRBV9; d_call: TRBD1; clone_size: -; cdr3_aa: CASSVRDRESSHGLYQETQYF; cdr3_nt: TGTGCCAGCAGCGTCCGGGACAGGGAATCCTCACACGGTTTGTACCAAGAGACCCAGTACTTC
j_call: TRBJ2-1; v_call: TRBV4-1; d_call: TRBD2; clone_size: -; cdr3_aa: CASSLSYSGRANEQFF; cdr3_nt: TGCGCCAGCAGCCTCTCTTACAGCGGGAGGGCCAATGAGCAGTTCTTC
j_call: TRBJ2-3; v_call: TRBV3-1; d_call: TRBD2; clone_size: many; cdr3_aa: CASSQVTSGSTDTQYF; cdr3_nt: TGTGCCAGCAGCCAAGTGACTAGCGGGAGCACAGATACGCAGTATTTT
j_call: TRBJ1-4; v_call: TRBV20-1; d_call: -; clone_size: -; cdr3_aa: CSALTLNEKLFF; cdr3_nt: TGCAGTGCGTTAACCCTGAATGAAAAACTGTTTTTT
j_call: TRBJ2-2; v_call: TRBV7-2; d_call: -; clone_size: -; cdr3_aa: CASSLGPWGTGELFF; cdr3_nt: TGTGCCAGCAGCTTGGGACCTTGGGGCACCGGGGAGCTGTTTTTT
j_call: TRBJ2-2; v_call: TRBV12-3/TRBV12-4; d_call: TRBD2; clone_size: many; cdr3_aa: CASSIFSGSNTGELFF; cdr3_nt: TGTGCCAGCAGCATTTTTAGCGGGTCGAACACCGGGGAGCTGTTTTTT
j_call: TRBJ2-7; v_call: TRBV5-1; d_call: -; clone_size: many; cdr3_aa: CASSHRGYGYEQYF; cdr3_nt: TGCGCCAGCAGCCACCGGGGGTATGGGTACGAGCAGTACTTC
j_call: TRBJ1-5; v_call: TRBV5-1; d_call: TRBD1; clone_size: many; cdr3_aa: CASSLGQGSNQPQHF; cdr3_nt: TGCGCCAGCAGCTTGGGACAGGGCTCAAATCAGCCCCAGCATTTT
j_call: TRBJ1-4; v_call: TRBV12-3/TRBV12-4; d_call: -; clone_size: -; cdr3_aa: CASSFQGSNEKLFF; cdr3_nt: TGTGCCAGCAGTTTCCAGGGCTCTAATGAAAAACTGTTTTTT
j_call: TRBJ2-7; v_call: TRBV12-3/TRBV12-4; d_call: TRBD1; clone_size: -; cdr3_aa: CASNDRQGSSYEQYF; cdr3_nt: TGTGCCAGCAATGACCGACAGGGGAGCTCCTACGAGCAGTACTTC